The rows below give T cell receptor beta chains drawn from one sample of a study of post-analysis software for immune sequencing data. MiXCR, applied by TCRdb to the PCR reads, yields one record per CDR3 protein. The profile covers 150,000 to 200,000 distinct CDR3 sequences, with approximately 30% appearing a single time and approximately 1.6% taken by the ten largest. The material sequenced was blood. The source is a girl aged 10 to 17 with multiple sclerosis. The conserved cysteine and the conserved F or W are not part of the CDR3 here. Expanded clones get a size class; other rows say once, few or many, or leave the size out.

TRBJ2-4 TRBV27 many ASSRQTGSLSKNIQY
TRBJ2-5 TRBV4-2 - ASSQGDDEQY
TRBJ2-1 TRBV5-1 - ASSLAAEAYYSEQF
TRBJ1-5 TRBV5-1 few ASSWMGAGNQPQH
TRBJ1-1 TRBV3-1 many ASSLDNEAF
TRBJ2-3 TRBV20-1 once NSRQGDTDTQY
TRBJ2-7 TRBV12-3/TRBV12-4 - ASSLAGGQFEQY
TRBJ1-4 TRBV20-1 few SAATFGGGWEKLF
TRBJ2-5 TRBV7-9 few ASSLRLQETQY
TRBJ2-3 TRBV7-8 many ASSLGAQGITDTQY